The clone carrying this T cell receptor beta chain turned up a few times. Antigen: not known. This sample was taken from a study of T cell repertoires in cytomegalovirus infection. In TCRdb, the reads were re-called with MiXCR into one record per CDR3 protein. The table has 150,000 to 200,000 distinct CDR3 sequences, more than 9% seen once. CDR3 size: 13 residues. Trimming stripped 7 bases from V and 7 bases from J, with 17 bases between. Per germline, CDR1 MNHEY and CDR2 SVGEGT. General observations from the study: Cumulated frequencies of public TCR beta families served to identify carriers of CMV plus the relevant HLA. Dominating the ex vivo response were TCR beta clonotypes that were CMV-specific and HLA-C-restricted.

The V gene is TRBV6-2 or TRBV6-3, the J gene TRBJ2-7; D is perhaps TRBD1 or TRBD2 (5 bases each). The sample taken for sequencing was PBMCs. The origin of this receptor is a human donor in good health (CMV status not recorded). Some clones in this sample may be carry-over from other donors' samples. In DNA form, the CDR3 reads TGTGCCAGCAACAACGCAGGGAGCCGAGAGCAGTACTTC. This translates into CASNNAGSREQYF.